The rows below give T cell receptor beta chains drawn from one sample of a study of T-cell memory formation after mild COVID-19. Each CDR3 protein gets one entry after TCRdb re-called the 5' RACE reads with MiXCR. This sample carries about 430,000 distinct CDR3 sequences, 20% to 25% of them seen once, and the ten largest clones take roughly 9.7%. Sequencing was performed on PBMCs or a T cell subset sorted from them (not recorded which). The receptor set was obtained from an adult woman who had mild COVID-19 (a few samples of this study predate the infection). Cell type and time point are not known. The conserved cysteine and the conserved F or W are not part of the CDR3 here.

v_call cdr3_aa
TRBV5-1 ASSSTGTGFYEQY
TRBV12-3/TRBV12-4 ASSRTSGGTNEQF
TRBV2 ASLPMLRSNEQF
TRBV5-1 ASSGSGENEQF
TRBV20-1 SCPPIGSYNSPLH
TRBV4-1 ASSQEQGTPYGYT
TRBV6-5 ASRSSDQRSEKLF
TRBV12-3/TRBV12-4 ASSLGYGQETQY
TRBV4-1 ASSQDPGLGNTIY
TRBV4-3 ASSQEQGAYEQY
TRBV7-2 ASSLFGDEQF
TRBV4-3 ASSQDRTLIGELF
TRBV4-2 ASSQGPGGDANEKLF
TRBV7-8 ASTFGYSYNEQF
TRBV3-1 ASSQDREGHYGYT
TRBV7-9 ASSLAPLGGRAGANVLT
TRBV7-2 ASSLEARGYQETQY
TRBV20-1 SALDGTSGTDTQY
TRBV12-3/TRBV12-4 ASTLAFDRLNYGYT
TRBV20-1 SARDLRQGRNSPLH
TRBV4-3 ASSQDPRRPSGMDEQF
TRBV3-1 ASSQRPSSGANVLT
TRBV24-1 ATSDSPPGSYNEQF
TRBV7-8 ASSLEGTGETEAF
TRBV20-1 SARAFDTTDTQY
TRBV6-6 ASSPRTLQETQY
TRBV7-6 ASSLRGGGYDEQY
TRBV15 ATSRGQGWYEQY
TRBV7-9 ASSYRGTQPQH
TRBV12-3/TRBV12-4 ASSPPAGGHRLQF
TRBV7-6 ASSLGQGRGDEQF
TRBV7-9 ASSLRSFNEKLF
TRBV25-1 ASSSDRSNEKLF
TRBV18 ASSPRPGGMDYGYT
TRBV20-1 SAMDREISREQY
TRBV5-1 ASTPNINTEAF
TRBV15 ATSRDSSEWNEQF
TRBV7-2 ASSSLSLEQY
TRBV12-3/TRBV12-4 ASRQGAISNNEQF
TRBV28 ASGRDPSSYNEQF
TRBV3-1 ASSQDLGYNEQF
TRBV13 ASSTRGTSGSGTDTQY
TRBV6-2/TRBV6-3 ASSTLAGGVGDTQY
TRBV20-1 SANEEGSYNSPLH
TRBV5-1 ASSLEGQGARGYT
TRBV20-1 SARGMSIYNEQF
TRBV5-1 ASSLFGGPYQETQY
TRBV4-1 ASSQDRSTEAF